Sequencing of this TCR beta chain was carried out in a study of cytomegalovirus exposure and HLA in healthy donors. The wider study: There were 85 million or so unique TCRs (from HLA-typed donors) in an early data release.

General observations from the study: A few CMV-associated chains proved CMV antigen-specific in vitro.

To note about this clone: Its antigen is as yet unknown.

Losses at the gene ends were 1 base for V and 3 bases for J; bases not matched to a gene: 6. The CDR3 length is 16 residues. CDR1 and CDR2 (germline): SEHNR, FQNEAQ (reference sequence). With 60 Vbeta and 13 Jbeta primers, the PCR was carried out. Sequencing was performed with immunoSEQ multiplex PCR; in TCRdb, only in-frame clones are kept and a portion is missing. The sample records around 200,000 clones, 60% to 80% being singletons. Sequencing was carried out using PBMCs. The TCR originated in a woman in her 30s in good health and CMV-seropositive. V and J are TRBV7-9 and TRBJ1-3, with TRBD1 matching 7 bases. The CDR3 DNA reads as TGTGCCAGCAGCTTAGTCAAAAGGGGGCTTGGAAACACCATATATTTT. Translation gives CASSLVKRGLGNTIYF.